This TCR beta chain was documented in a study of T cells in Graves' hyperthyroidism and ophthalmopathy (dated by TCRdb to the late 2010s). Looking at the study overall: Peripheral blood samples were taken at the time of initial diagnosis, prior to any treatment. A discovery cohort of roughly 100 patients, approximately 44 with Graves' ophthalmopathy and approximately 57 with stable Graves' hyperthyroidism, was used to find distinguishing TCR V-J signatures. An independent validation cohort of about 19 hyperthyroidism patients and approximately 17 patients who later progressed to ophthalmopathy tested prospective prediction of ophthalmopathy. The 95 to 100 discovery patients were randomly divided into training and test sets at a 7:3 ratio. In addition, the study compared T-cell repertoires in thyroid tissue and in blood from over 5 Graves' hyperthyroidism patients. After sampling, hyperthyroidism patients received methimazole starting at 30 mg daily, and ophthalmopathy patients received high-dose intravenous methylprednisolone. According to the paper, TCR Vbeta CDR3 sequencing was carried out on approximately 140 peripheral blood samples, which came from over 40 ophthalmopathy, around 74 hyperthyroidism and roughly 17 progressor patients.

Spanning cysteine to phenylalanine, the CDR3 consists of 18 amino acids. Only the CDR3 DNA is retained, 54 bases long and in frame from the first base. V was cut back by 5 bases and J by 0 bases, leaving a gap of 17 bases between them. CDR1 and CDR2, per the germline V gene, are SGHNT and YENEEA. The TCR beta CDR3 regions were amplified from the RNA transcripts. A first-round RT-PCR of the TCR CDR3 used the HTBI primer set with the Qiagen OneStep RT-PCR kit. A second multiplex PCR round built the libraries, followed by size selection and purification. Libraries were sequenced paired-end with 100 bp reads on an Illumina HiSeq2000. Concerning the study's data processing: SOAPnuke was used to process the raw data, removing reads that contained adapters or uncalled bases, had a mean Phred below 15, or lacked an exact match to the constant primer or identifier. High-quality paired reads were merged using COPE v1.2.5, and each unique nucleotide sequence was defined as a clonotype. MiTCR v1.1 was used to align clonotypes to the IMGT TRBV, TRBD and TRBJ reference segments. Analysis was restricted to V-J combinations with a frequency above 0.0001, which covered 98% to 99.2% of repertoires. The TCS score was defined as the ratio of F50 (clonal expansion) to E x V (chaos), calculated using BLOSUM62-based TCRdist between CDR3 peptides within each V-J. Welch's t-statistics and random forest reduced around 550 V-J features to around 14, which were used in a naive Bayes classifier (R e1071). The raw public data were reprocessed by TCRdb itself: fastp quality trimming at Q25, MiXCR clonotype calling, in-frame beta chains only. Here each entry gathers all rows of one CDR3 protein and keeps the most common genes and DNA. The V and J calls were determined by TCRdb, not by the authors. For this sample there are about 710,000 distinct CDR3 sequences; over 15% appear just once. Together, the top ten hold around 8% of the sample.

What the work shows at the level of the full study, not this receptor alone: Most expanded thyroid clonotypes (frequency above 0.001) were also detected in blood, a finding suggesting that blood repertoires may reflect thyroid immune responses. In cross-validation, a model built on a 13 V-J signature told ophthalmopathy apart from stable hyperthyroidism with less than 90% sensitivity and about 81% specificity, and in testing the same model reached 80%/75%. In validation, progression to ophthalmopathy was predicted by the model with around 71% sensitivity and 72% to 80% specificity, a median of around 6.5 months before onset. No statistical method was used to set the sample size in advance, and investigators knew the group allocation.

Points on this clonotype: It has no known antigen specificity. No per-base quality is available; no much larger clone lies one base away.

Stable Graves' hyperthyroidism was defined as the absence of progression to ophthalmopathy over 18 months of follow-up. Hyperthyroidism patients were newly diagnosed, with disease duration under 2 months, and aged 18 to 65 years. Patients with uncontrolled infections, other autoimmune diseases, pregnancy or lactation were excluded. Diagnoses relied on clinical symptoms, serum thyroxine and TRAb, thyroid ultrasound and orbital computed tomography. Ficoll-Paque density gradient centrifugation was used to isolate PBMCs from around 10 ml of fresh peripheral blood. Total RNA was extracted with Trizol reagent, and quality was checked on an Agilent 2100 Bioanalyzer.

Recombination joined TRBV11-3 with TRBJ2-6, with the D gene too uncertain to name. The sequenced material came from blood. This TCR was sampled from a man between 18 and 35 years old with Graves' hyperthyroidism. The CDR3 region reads CASSPSFLNPSGANVLTF. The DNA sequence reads TGTGCCAGCAGCCCCTCCTTCCTCAACCCCTCTGGGGCCAACGTCCTGACTTTC. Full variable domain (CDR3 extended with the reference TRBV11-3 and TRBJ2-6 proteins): EAGVVQSPRYKIIEKKQPVAFWCNPISGHNTLYWYLQNLGQGPELLIRYENEEAVDDSQLPKDRFSAERLKGVDSTLKIQPAELGDSAVYLCASSPSFLNPSGANVLTFGAGSRLTVL.